This T cell receptor (beta chain) was recorded in a study of beta chain features in type 1 diabetes. Findings and limits, study-wide: Unsettled here was the matter of whether HLA type influences TCRB rearrangement. The study found moderately but significantly shorter TCRB CDR3s in all four CD4+ subsets of Type 1 diabetes patients.

The V and J ends lost 9 bases and 4 bases respectively, with 17 bases between them. The CDR3 sequence is 14 residues long. CDR1 and CDR2 (germline): MDHEN, SYDVKM. A note on this clone: The antigen remains unidentified.

Every isolated RNA sample was fully reverse transcribed, so sequencing captured expressed TCRB transcripts. Some clones are missing from TCRdb's copy, which holds only in-frame ones; the method was immunoSEQ multiplex PCR. The repertoire holds hundreds of thousands of clones, with under 20% as singletons. CD4+ naive, central memory, regulatory and stem cell-like memory subsets were isolated by sorting on CD45RO/CCR7/CD25/CD127/CD95/CD27. The purity of all sorted populations exceeded 98%. Sequenced material: naive CD4+ T cells from blood. The source of this sequence is a woman aged 18-29 years in good health. V gene TRBV28 combines with J gene TRBJ2-3; D unclear. The CDR3 DNA reads as TGTGCCAGTGGTCGTCCGCTTAGGGCAGATACGCAGTATTTT. Translation gives CASGRPLRADTQYF.